This T cell receptor beta chain was retrieved from a study of STAT3 mutations in large granular lymphocyte leukemia. Findings and caveats of the study: Some patients had persisting codominant clonotypes that could mask small clones. Some patients had dominant TCR clones larger than their STAT3 mutant burden. In 6 of 18 patients, new TCR clonotypes emerged after therapy. Every T-cell large granular lymphocyte leukemia patient had at least one immunodominant TCR beta clonotype.

Notes on this clone: Its target is not known.

V dropped 4 bases and J dropped 2; count of bases not matched to a gene: 6. CDR1 and CDR2 (germline): ENHRY, SYGVKD. The CDR3 covers 16 residues. TCRbeta libraries averaged about 43,000 productive templates per sample. TCRdb keeps only in-frame clones here, not all; method: immunoSEQ multiplex PCR. Of about 42,000 clones in the sample, 81% are singletons; the top ten hold approximately 0.41%. The TCR comes from a human donor with T large granular lymphocyte leukemia. Some clones in this sample may be carry-over from other donors' samples. The sample was PBMCs. V usage is TRBV10-3 and J usage is TRBJ2-2, with 8 nucleotides matching TRBD1. CDR3 in amino acids: CAISGGTGANTGELFF. DNA of the CDR3: TGTGCCATCAGTGGCGGGACAGGCGCCAACACCGGGGAGCTGTTTTTT.